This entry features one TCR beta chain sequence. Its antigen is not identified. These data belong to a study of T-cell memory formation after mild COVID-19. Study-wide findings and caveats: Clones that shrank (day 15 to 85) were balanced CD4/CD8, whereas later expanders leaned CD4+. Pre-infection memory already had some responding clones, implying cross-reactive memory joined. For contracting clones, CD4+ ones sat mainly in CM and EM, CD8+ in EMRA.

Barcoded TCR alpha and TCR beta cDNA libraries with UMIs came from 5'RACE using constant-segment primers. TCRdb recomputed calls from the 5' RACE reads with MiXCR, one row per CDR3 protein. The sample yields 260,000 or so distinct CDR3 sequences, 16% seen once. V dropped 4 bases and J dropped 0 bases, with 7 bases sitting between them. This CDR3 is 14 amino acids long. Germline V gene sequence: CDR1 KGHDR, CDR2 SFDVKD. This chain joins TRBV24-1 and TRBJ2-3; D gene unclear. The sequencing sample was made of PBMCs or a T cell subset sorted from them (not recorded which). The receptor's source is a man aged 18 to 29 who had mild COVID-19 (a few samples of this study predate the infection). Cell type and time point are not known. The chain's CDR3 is CATSDAKSTDTQYF. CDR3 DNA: TGTGCCACCAGTGACGCAAAGAGCACAGATACGCAGTATTTT.